This TCR beta chain stems from a study of PD-1 blockade in classical Hodgkin lymphoma. Study overall: Patients got intravenous nivolumab 3 mg/kg every 2 weeks.

Study-level results: Baseline TCR diversity was reportedly lower in newly diagnosed patients than in healthy donors. It was reported as lower still in relapsed/refractory patients.

Germline CDR1 is MNHNS and CDR2 is SASEGT. V was clipped by 2 bases and J by 4 bases, with 12 bases between them. This CDR3 region has 14 residues. This clone was detected only a few times. What it binds is not known. Exposure to brentuximab vedotin varied, and each patient had relapsed following autologous stem cell transplantation. TCRdb keeps only in-frame clones here, not all; method: immunoSEQ multiplex PCR. The repertoire includes about 150,000 clones, about 81% of them detected once, and roughly 9.2% sits in the top ten. The gene calls are TRBV6-1 and TRBJ2-7, with D perhaps TRBD1 or TRBD2 (5 bases each). This material consisted of peripheral blood mononuclear cells (PBMCs), taken before the second cycle of nivolumab. The TCR comes from a human donor with classical Hodgkin lymphoma. CDR3 amino acids: CASSEWGPDYEQYF. CDR3 nucleotide sequence: TGTGCCAGCAGTGAATGGGGACCTGATTACGAGCAGTACTTC.